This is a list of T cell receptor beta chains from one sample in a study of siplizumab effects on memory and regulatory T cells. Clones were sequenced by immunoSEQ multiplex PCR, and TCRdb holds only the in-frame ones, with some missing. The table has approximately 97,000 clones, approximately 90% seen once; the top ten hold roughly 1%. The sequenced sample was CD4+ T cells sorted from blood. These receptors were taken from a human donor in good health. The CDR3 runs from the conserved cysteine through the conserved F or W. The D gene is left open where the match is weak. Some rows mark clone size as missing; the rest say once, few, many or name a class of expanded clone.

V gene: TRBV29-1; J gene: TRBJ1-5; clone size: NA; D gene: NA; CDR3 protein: CSVSENGNQPQHF; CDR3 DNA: TGCAGCGTTTCGGAGAATGGAAATCAGCCCCAGCATTTT
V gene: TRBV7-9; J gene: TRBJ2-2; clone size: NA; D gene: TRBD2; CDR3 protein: CASRRTGLASAGELFF; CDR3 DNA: TGTGCCAGCCGTAGGACGGGACTAGCTAGCGCCGGGGAGCTGTTTTTT
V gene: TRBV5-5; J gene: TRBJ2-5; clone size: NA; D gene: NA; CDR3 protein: CASSRRDGQETQYF; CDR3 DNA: TGTGCCAGCAGCCGGCGGGACGGGCAAGAGACCCAGTACTTC
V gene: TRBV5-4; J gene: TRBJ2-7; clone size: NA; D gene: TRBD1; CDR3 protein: CASSLGTGEVYEQYF; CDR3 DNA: TGTGCCAGCAGCTTGGGGACAGGGGAGGTATACGAGCAGTACTTC
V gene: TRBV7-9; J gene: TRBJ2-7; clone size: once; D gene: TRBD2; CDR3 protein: CASSLMGLAGGRSYEQYF; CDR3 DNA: TGTGCCAGCAGCCTAATGGGACTAGCGGGAGGGCGCTCCTACGAGCAGTACTTC
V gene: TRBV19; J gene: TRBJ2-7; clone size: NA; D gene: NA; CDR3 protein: CASSVSLGRYEQYF; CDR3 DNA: TGTGCCAGTAGTGTTTCCCTCGGACGTTACGAGCAGTACTTC
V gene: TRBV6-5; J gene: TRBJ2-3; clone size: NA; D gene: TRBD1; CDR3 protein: CASRRNRGRTDTQYF; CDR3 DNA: TGTGCCAGCAGAAGAAACAGGGGCCGCACAGATACGCAGTATTTT
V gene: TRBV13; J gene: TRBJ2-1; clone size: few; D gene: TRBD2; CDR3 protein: CASSPPGLAGYYNEQFF; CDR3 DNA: TGTGCCAGCAGCCCCCCTGGACTAGCGGGTTATTACAATGAGCAGTTCTTC
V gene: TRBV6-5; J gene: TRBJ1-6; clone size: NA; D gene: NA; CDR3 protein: CASRVFGVASPLHF; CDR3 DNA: TGTGCCAGCAGGGTTTTTGGGGTTGCTTCACCCCTCCACTTT
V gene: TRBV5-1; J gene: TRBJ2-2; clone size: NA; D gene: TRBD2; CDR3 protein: CASSPAGLARGGELFF; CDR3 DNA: TGCGCCAGCAGCCCCGCGGGACTAGCACGAGGCGGGGAGCTGTTTTTT
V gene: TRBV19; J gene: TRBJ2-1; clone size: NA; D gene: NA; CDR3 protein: CASMGRSRVGYNEQFF; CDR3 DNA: TGTGCCAGTATGGGGCGCTCCAGGGTAGGATACAATGAGCAGTTCTTC
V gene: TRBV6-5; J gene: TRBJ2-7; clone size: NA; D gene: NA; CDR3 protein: CASSGHYEQYF; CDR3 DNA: TGTGCCAGCAGTGGGCACTACGAGCAGTACTTC
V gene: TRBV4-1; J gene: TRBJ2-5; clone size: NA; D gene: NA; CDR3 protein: CASSQGLALKTQYF; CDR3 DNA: TGCGCCAGCAGCCAAGGGCTAGCTCTGAAGACCCAGTACTTC
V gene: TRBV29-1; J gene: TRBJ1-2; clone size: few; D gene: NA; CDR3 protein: CSVEEESGLNYGYTF; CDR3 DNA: TGCAGCGTTGAAGAAGAGTCGGGGCTTAACTATGGCTACACCTTC
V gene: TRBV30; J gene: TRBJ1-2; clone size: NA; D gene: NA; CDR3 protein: CAWSVLGNNYGYTF; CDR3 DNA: TGTGCCTGGAGTGTACTAGGGAATAACTATGGCTACACCTTC
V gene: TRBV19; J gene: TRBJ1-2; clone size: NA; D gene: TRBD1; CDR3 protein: CASSTRQGIHGYTF; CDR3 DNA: TGTGCCAGTAGTACTCGACAGGGTATCCATGGCTACACCTTC
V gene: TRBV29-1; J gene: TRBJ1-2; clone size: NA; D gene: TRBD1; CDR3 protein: CSVPGTGDHTYGYTF; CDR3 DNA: TGCAGCGTTCCAGGGACAGGCGACCACACCTATGGCTACACCTTC
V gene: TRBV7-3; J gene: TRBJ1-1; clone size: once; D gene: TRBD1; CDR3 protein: CASSRDRGLNTEAFF; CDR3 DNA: TGTGCCAGCAGCCGCGACAGGGGCTTGAACACTGAAGCTTTCTTT
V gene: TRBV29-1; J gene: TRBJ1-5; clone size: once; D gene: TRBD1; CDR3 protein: CSVGQGARQPQHF; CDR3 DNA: TGCAGCGTTGGGCAGGGGGCCCGACAGCCCCAGCATTTT
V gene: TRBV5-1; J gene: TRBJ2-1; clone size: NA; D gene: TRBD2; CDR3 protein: CASSLRLAGDSYNEQFF; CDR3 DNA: TGCGCCAGCAGCTTACGACTAGCGGGAGACTCCTACAATGAGCAGTTCTTC
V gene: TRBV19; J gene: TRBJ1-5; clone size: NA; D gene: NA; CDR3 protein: CASSPSAGPNQPQHF; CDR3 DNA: TGTGCCAGTAGCCCTAGCGCTGGACCAAATCAGCCCCAGCATTTT
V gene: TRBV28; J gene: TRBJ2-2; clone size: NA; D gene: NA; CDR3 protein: CASASSNTGELFF; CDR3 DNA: TGTGCCAGTGCATCATCGAACACCGGGGAGCTGTTTTTT
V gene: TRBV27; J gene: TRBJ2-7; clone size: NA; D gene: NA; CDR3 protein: CASVKQGNPYEQYF; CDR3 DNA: TGTGCCAGTGTGAAACAGGGTAATCCCTACGAGCAGTACTTC
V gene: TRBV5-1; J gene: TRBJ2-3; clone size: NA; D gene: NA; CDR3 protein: CASSWDTDTQYF; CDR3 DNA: TGCGCCAGCAGCTGGGATACAGATACGCAGTATTTT
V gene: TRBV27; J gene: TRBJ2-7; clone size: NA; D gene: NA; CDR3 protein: CASSFGQTTFYEQYF; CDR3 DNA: TGTGCCAGCAGTTTTGGGCAGACTACCTTCTACGAGCAGTACTTC
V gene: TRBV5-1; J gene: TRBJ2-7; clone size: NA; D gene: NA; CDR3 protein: CASGSASYEQYF; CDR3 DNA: TGCGCCAGCGGTTCGGCGTCCTACGAGCAGTACTTC